The 26 T cell receptor beta chains below all came from one sample that was sequenced in a study of blood T cells in healthy people across ages. Through a sample-barcoded 5' primer and a J-beta primer mix, a second PCR was run for roughly 7 to 11 cycles. Using its own MiXCR run on the 5' RACE reads, TCRdb lists one record per CDR3 protein. This table has some 930,000 distinct CDR3 sequences, almost 30% appearing once. These data are also associated with another study on T cells of mothers and their children.

Material for sequencing was blood. The receptors come from a woman in her forties in good health.

This clonotype has a handful of counts. The V and J genes are TRBV28 and TRBJ2-7; 10 bases map to TRBD1. The V gene's germline CDR1 is MDHEN and CDR2 SYDVKM. This CDR3 region has 14 residues. V was pared by 6 bases and J by 3 bases, with 5 bases of the junction left unmatched. This chain's CDR3 is CASRPWDRGYEQYF. The DNA of the CDR3 is TGTGCCAGCAGGCCCTGGGACAGGGGCTACGAGCAGTACTTC.

This clonotype occurred many times. The J gene is TRBJ2-5, the V gene TRBV4-1, with 8 bases identical to TRBD1. Per germline, CDR1 MGHRA and CDR2 YSYEKL. This CDR3 is built from 15 residues. Unmatched junction bases numbered 2, after V lost 0 bases and J lost 2 bases. As DNA, the CDR3 is TGCGCCAGCAGCCAAGACGGACAGGGACAAGAGACCCAGTACTTC. Its translation is CASSQDGQGQETQYF.

A few counts support this clonotype. The chain is built from TRBV28 and TRBJ1-5; no clear D. Germline loops: CDR1 MDHEN, CDR2 SYDVKM. The CDR3 runs to 15 residues. V lost 2 bases to trimming and J lost 0 bases, with 8 bases between them. The CDR3 loop reads CASSLITSSNQPQHF. CDR3 coding DNA: TGTGCCAGCAGTTTAATCACATCTAGCAATCAGCCCCAGCATTTT.

In its sample, this clonotype was seen many times. CDR3 DNA: TGTGCCAGCAGCTTAGGGCCTGAGCAGTTCTTC. Protein sequence: CASSLGPEQFF. The V gene is TRBV11-1, the J gene TRBJ2-1; D not resolved. The germline V gene encodes CDR1 SGHAT and CDR2 FQDESV (reference sequence). The CDR3 is made up of 11 amino acids. Trimming pared 1 base from V and 9 bases from J, leaving 4 bases between.

A word on this clonotype: Germline is not matched at one junction end, which may reflect a read error. The CDR3 loop reads CANSPREALYGYTF. The CDR3 DNA follows: TGTGCCAACTCACCACGAGAGGCCCTCTATGGCTACACCTTC. The chain links TRBV18 to TRBJ1-2, with D unresolved. Germline V gene lookup returns CDR1 KGHSH and CDR2 LQKENI. CDR3 length equals 14 residues.

The rearrangement links TRBV12-3 or TRBV12-4 to TRBJ2-1; tentative D call: TRBD1 (5 bases). V was trimmed by 6 bases and J by 0 bases, leaving 12 bases between them. This CDR3 spans 15 amino acids. The CDR3 sequence is CASRRQRSSYNEQFF. CDR3 coding DNA: TGTGCCAGCAGGCGACAGAGAAGCTCCTACAATGAGCAGTTCTTC.

The chain carries TRBV4-1 and TRBJ2-1; D is uncertain. V shed 3 bases and J shed 0 bases, with 9 bases lying between them. The germline CDR1 and CDR2 sequences are MGHRA and YSYEKL. The CDR3 is 15 residues long. The CDR3 here is CASSHQERSYNEQFF. CDR3 DNA sequence: TGCGCCAGCAGCCATCAGGAGCGCTCCTACAATGAGCAGTTCTTC.

On this clonotype: One end of the junction fails to match germline, which may point to a read error. This chain uses TRBV7-6 with TRBJ2-3; D unclear. Germline assignment: CDR1 SGHVS and CDR2 FNYEAQ. The CDR3 is 14 residues long. The CDR3 sequence is CASSLGSLPDTQYF. The CDR3 DNA is TGTGCTAGCAGCTTAGGATCCCTTCCAGATACGCAGTATTTT.

This clonotype came up a few times. The genes are TRBV20-1 and TRBJ2-7; a possible D gene is TRBD1 (6 bases). The V end lost 4 bases, the J end lost 5 bases, and 15 bases lay between the germline ends. The germline gives CDR1 DFQATT, CDR2 SNEGSKA (reference sequence). CDR3 length equals 13 residues. The CDR3 here is CSAKQGTGHEQYF. In DNA form, the CDR3 reads TGCAGTGCTAAACAGGGCACCGGTCACGAGCAGTACTTC.

This clonotype was seen more than once but under ten times. The chain is built from TRBV10-3 and TRBJ2-1, with D perhaps TRBD1 or TRBD2 (5 bases each). The germline V and J ends were trimmed by 10 bases and 6 bases, with 10 bases remaining between them. Per the germline V gene, CDR1 is ENHRY and CDR2 is SYGVKD. The CDR3 runs to 11 residues. The DNA for the CDR3 is TGTGCCACCGGGACCTTCAATGAGCAGTTCTTC. Amino acids: CATGTFNEQFF.

This clonotype was observed a few times. The chain recombines TRBV9 with TRBJ1-2; D unresolved. The CDR3 has 16 residues. The V and J ends lost 0 bases and 6 bases respectively, with 18 bases between them. Germline assignment: CDR1 SGDLS and CDR2 YYNGEE. The CDR3 reads CASSVARAQGRDGYTF. In DNA, the CDR3 is TGTGCCAGCAGCGTAGCTCGCGCGCAAGGAAGGGATGGCTACACCTTC.

This clonotype was recorded at least ten times. The chain carries TRBV29-1 and TRBJ1-1; 7 nucleotides line up with TRBD1. Per germline, CDR1 SQVTM and CDR2 ANQGSEA. CDR3 size: 14 residues. After removal of 6 bases from V and 1 base from J, the junction contained 8 bases not matched to a gene. The CDR3 DNA sequence: TGCAGCGTCGGACCCGGGACAGAGAACACTGAAGCTTTCTTT. Protein sequence: CSVGPGTENTEAFF.

The chain combines TRBV4-3 with TRBJ2-1; 9 bases match TRBD2. J gave up 0 bases and V 0 bases, and 12 bases lay outside the gene matches. This CDR3 is built from 20 residues. Germline V gene lookup returns CDR1 LGHNA and CDR2 YSLEER. The DNA of the CDR3 is TGCGCCAGCAGCCAAGATAGAGAACTAGCGGGCGACAGCTCCTACAATGAGCAGTTCTTC. Protein product: CASSQDRELAGDSSYNEQFF.

This clonotype appeared a few times. The chain recombines TRBV6-6 with TRBJ1-2, with a tentative D call TRBD1 (6 bases). The V gene lost 8 bases and the J gene lost 4 bases, with 20 bases spanning the gap. CDR3 size: 15 residues. The germline gives CDR1 MNHNY, CDR2 SVGAGI (reference sequence). The CDR3, as DNA: TGTGCCAGCTCCGTAAACTACAGGGAAGGCTATGGCTACACCTTC. Translated: CASSVNYREGYGYTF.

The chain recombines TRBV6-2 or TRBV6-3 with TRBJ1-1; D not resolved. CDR3 size: 14 residues. Germline V gene lookup returns CDR1 MNHEY and CDR2 SVGEGT. The V end was cut by 4 bases, the J end by 1 base, with 10 bases between. CDR3 nucleotides: TGTGCCAGCAGTTCACACAGTGGGAACACTGAAGCTTTCTTT. It translates to CASSSHSGNTEAFF.

This clonotype was observed at least ten times. The chain is built from TRBV20-1 and TRBJ2-7; a possible D gene is TRBD2 (6 bases). The CDR3 sequence is 13 residues long. The germline V gene has CDR1 DFQATT and CDR2 SNEGSKA (reference sequence). The germline V and J ends were trimmed by 5 bases and 1 base, with 12 bases remaining between them. DNA for the CDR3: TGCAGTGCTGTCCCTAGCGAGTCCTACGAGCAGTACTTC. This codes for CSAVPSESYEQYF.

The chain combines TRBV7-2 with TRBJ2-3; TRBD2 aligns across 10 bases. The CDR3 contains 15 residues. After removal of 5 bases from V and 4 bases from J, the junction contained 6 bases not matched to a gene. Germline-derived CDR1 and CDR2 are SGHTA and FQGNSA. The CDR3 DNA follows: TGTGCCAGCAGCACTTTAGCGGGGGGCGCAGATACGCAGTATTTT. This codes for CASSTLAGGADTQYF.

This clonotype was detected once. The chain couples TRBV29-1 to TRBJ2-5; a weak D match, TRBD1 (6 bases). The CDR3 spans 13 residues. V lost 7 bases and J 5 bases, leaving 17 bases between the germline ends. The V gene's germline CDR1 is SQVTM and CDR2 ANQGSEA. CDR3 in amino acids: CSASPGTKETQYF. The CDR3 DNA reads as TGCAGCGCCTCACCCGGGACAAAGGAGACCCAGTACTTC.

The chain links TRBV20-1 to TRBJ2-3; TRBD2 matches at 8 bases. Losses at the gene ends were 6 bases for V and 2 bases for J; bases not matched to a gene: 13. Germline V gene data show CDR1 as DFQATT and CDR2 as SNEGSKA (reference sequence). The length of the CDR3 is 16 residues. The DNA for the CDR3 is TGCAGTGCCAAGAGGCCCTTAGCGGGGAACACAGATACGCAGTATTTT. It yields the protein CSAKRPLAGNTDTQYF.

This clonotype came up many times. The J gene is TRBJ2-1, the V gene TRBV12-3 or TRBV12-4, with TRBD1 matching 7 bases. The CDR3 runs to 13 residues. J was trimmed by 4 bases and V by 7 bases; bases with no gene match: 4. In nucleotides, the CDR3 is TGTGCCAGCATCGTACAGGGGTACAATGAGCAGTTCTTC. This encodes CASIVQGYNEQFF.

The rearrangement uses TRBV21-1 and TRBJ2-5; TRBD1 is taken as the D call from the table, unchecked against the DNA. TRBV21-1 is deemed a pseudogene. This CDR3 has 15 residues. CDR3 sequence: CASSKDRGFQKTQYF. The DNA for the CDR3 is TGTGCCAGCAGCAAGGACAGGGGCTTCCAAAAGACCCAGTACTTC.

Regarding this clonotype: This sequence may be a read error, since a much larger clone differs from it by one base. The V call is TRBV28, the J call TRBJ2-5; possible D gene TRBD2, 7 bases. The J call could be wrong; TRBJ2-7 is a better fit for the DNA end. CDR1 is MDHEN and CDR2 is SYDVKM in the germline V gene. CDR3 length: 15 residues. CDR3: CASSQIGGGKYEQYF. CDR3 nucleotide sequence: TGTGCCAGCAGCCAAATTGGCGGGGGCAAATACGAGCAGTACTTC.

This clonotype was seen just once. The chain joins TRBV20-1 to TRBJ1-2, with no clear D. V was shortened by 1 base and J by 5 bases, with 8 bases between the two germline ends. Germline values: CDR1 DFQATT, CDR2 SNEGSKA (reference sequence). The CDR3 is 12 residues long. The CDR3, as DNA: TGCAGTGCTAGAGGAAGACGGTATGGCTACACCTTC. Translated, it gives CSARGRRYGYTF.

As to this clonotype: A read error may explain this, as a much larger clone is one base away. The chain links TRBV4-3 to TRBJ1-1; D gene unclear. Germline V lookup: CDR1 LGHNA, CDR2 YSLEER. This CDR3 has 13 amino acids. CDR3 region: CTSSQGTNTEAFF. CDR3 DNA sequence: TGCACCAGCAGCCAAGGCACGAACACTGAAGCTTTCTTT.

This clonotype was seen at least ten times. V gene TRBV10-3 combines with J gene TRBJ1-2; TRBD1 might be the D (5 bases). The length of the CDR3 is 13 residues. In germline, CDR1 is ENHRY, CDR2 SYGVKD. The ends were cut back, 0 bases at V and 6 bases at J, with 8 bases in the middle. Written as DNA, the CDR3 is TGTGCCATCAGTGAGTCGAAGGGGAATGGCTACACCTTC. This encodes CAISESKGNGYTF.

This chain uses TRBV29-1 with TRBJ1-5; possibly TRBD1 for D (6 bases). The CDR3 extends over 13 amino acids. V was trimmed by 4 bases and J by 6 bases, leaving 13 bases between them. Germline-derived CDR1 and CDR2 are SQVTM and ANQGSEA. The CDR3 spells CSVAGQSGQPQHF. CDR3 bases: TGCAGCGTTGCCGGACAGTCGGGTCAGCCCCAGCATTTT.